This is a list of T cell receptor beta chains from one sample in a study of shared clonotypes between healthy human individuals. Data came from immunoSEQ multiplex PCR; TCRdb stores just in-frame clones and leaves some out. The sample carries 1.6 million or so clones, just under 99% recorded once. The sequenced sample was naive CD4+ T cells sorted from blood. The receptors shown here come from a man aged 25-45 years in good health. Both conserved end residues are part of each CDR3. D genes are given only for firm matches. Rows may omit the clone size; those that give it use once, few, many or a size class.

j_gene: TRBJ2-3; abundance: NA; v_gene: TRBV29-1; d_gene: NA; CDR3nt: TGCAGCGTTGAAGGGGGGGACGATACGCAGTATTTT; CDR3aa: CSVEGGDDTQYF
j_gene: TRBJ2-7; abundance: once; v_gene: TRBV10-3; d_gene: TRBD1; CDR3nt: TGTGCCATCAGTGGGACAGGGGATTCCTACGAGCAGTACTTC; CDR3aa: CAISGTGDSYEQYF
j_gene: TRBJ2-7; abundance: NA; v_gene: TRBV7-2; d_gene: NA; CDR3nt: TGTGCCAGCAGCTCCAGGGTGGACTACGAGCAGTACTTC; CDR3aa: CASSSRVDYEQYF
j_gene: TRBJ1-3; abundance: NA; v_gene: TRBV28; d_gene: NA; CDR3nt: TGTGCCAGCAGTTTACTTTCTGGAAACACCATATATTTT; CDR3aa: CASSLLSGNTIYF
j_gene: TRBJ2-7; abundance: once; v_gene: TRBV7-3; d_gene: TRBD1; CDR3nt: TGTGCCAGCAGCCCAAGGGCCGGGACAGGGGTAGGCGAGCAGTACTTC; CDR3aa: CASSPRAGTGVGEQYF
j_gene: TRBJ1-3; abundance: NA; v_gene: TRBV5-6; d_gene: NA; CDR3nt: TGTGCCAGCAGCTTGGGGGGACCGAACTCTGGAAACACCATATATTTT; CDR3aa: CASSLGGPNSGNTIYF
j_gene: TRBJ1-1; abundance: NA; v_gene: TRBV28; d_gene: NA; CDR3nt: TGTGCCAGCACCGAGAACACTGAAGCTTTCTTT; CDR3aa: CASTENTEAFF
j_gene: TRBJ2-1; abundance: NA; v_gene: TRBV28; d_gene: NA; CDR3nt: TGTGCCAGCACCAGCATTGGGGGTCCAGTCAATGAGCAGTTCTTC; CDR3aa: CASTSIGGPVNEQFF
j_gene: TRBJ2-5; abundance: NA; v_gene: TRBV5-1; d_gene: TRBD1; CDR3nt: TGCGCCAGCAGTCCCAACAGGGGACAAGAGACCCAGTACTTC; CDR3aa: CASSPNRGQETQYF
j_gene: TRBJ1-2; abundance: NA; v_gene: TRBV15; d_gene: NA; CDR3nt: TGTGCCACCAGCAGAGATGACGAAGGCTACACCTTC; CDR3aa: CATSRDDEGYTF
j_gene: TRBJ2-1; abundance: NA; v_gene: TRBV28; d_gene: TRBD2; CDR3nt: TGTGCCAGCAGTCTGGCAGGGACTAGCTATAATTGGAAGTTCTTC; CDR3aa: CASSLAGTSYNWKFF
j_gene: TRBJ2-7; abundance: NA; v_gene: TRBV18; d_gene: TRBD2; CDR3nt: TGTGCCAGCTCACCACCCTCAGCGGGAAGTCTCCTCGAGCAGTACTTC; CDR3aa: CASSPPSAGSLLEQYF
j_gene: TRBJ2-5; abundance: NA; v_gene: TRBV9; d_gene: NA; CDR3nt: TGTGCCAGCAGCGTAGTAGGGGGAGAGACCCAGTACTTC; CDR3aa: CASSVVGGETQYF
j_gene: TRBJ2-7; abundance: once; v_gene: TRBV7-2; d_gene: TRBD1; CDR3nt: TGTGCCAGCAGCTTATTGAGACAGGGGAGCGAGCAGTACTTC; CDR3aa: CASSLLRQGSEQYF
j_gene: TRBJ2-7; abundance: once; v_gene: TRBV25-1; d_gene: NA; CDR3nt: TGTGCCAGCAGTGAGAACAGCGGCTACGAGCAGTACTTC; CDR3aa: CASSENSGYEQYF
j_gene: TRBJ2-1; abundance: NA; v_gene: TRBV7-9; d_gene: NA; CDR3nt: TGTGCCAGCAGCTTAGGAACCGGGATCCCGTCCCCAAGTGAGCAGTTCTTC; CDR3aa: CASSLGTGIPSPSEQFF
j_gene: TRBJ2-1; abundance: NA; v_gene: TRBV7-3; d_gene: NA; CDR3nt: TGTGCCAGCAGCTTAGAGCCCACCTCCTACAATGAGCAGTTCTTC; CDR3aa: CASSLEPTSYNEQFF
j_gene: TRBJ1-2; abundance: NA; v_gene: TRBV6-1; d_gene: NA; CDR3nt: TGTGCCAGCAGTGAATTTGGGGGAGGTGTAGGCTACACCTTC; CDR3aa: CASSEFGGGVGYTF
j_gene: TRBJ2-7; abundance: NA; v_gene: TRBV5-1; d_gene: NA; CDR3nt: TGCGCCAGCAGCGGGCAGGGTAACGAGCAGTACTTC; CDR3aa: CASSGQGNEQYF
j_gene: TRBJ2-3; abundance: NA; v_gene: TRBV5-1; d_gene: TRBD1; CDR3nt: TGCGCCAGCAGCGCTTACAGGGGGACAGATACGCAGTATTTT; CDR3aa: CASSAYRGTDTQYF